The TCR beta chain described here comes from a study of cytomegalovirus exposure and HLA in healthy donors. About the study: The 100 million to 120 million unique TCR beta sequences, from about 190 million T cells, were found by an earlier analysis. Study-wide results and caveats: Per a later analysis, 18,000 or so TCR beta sequences showed association with HLA alleles at 0.05 false discovery rate.

The germline V gene encodes CDR1 MNHEY and CDR2 SVGAGI. V was clipped by 2 bases and J by 4 bases, with 14 bases between them. The CDR3 extends over 16 amino acids. PCR used 60 Vbeta primers and 13 Jbeta primers. The table came from immunoSEQ multiplex PCR; TCRdb's copy has only in-frame clones and leaves some out. The sample lists under 200,000 clones, roughly 78% occurring once. A note on this clone: Its antigen is currently unknown.

The genes are TRBV6-5 and TRBJ2-2; D might be TRBD2 (6 bases). This TCR derives from a woman aged 25 to 39 in good health and CMV-seropositive. The specimen sequenced was PBMCs. The chain's CDR3 is CASSYAWRGGTGELFF. The CDR3 coding sequence is TGTGCCAGCAGTTACGCTTGGAGGGGTGGCACCGGGGAGCTGTTTTTT.